Listed below are T cell receptor beta chains from one sample, sequenced in a study of blood T cell repertoires in COVID-19. Here immunoSEQ multiplex PCR was the method, and the copy in TCRdb shows in-frame clones only, minus some. The repertoire holds 45,000 or so clones, approximately 86% seen once, with roughly 8% in the top ten. The source material was peripheral blood. Every receptor here comes from a man at least 80 years old in a cohort sampled during active COVID-19. Both conserved end residues are part of each CDR3. The D gene is left open where the match is weak. Clone size is given for some rows only: seen once, a few or many times, or a class if the clone is expanded.

size,V,J,D,CDR3,DNA
NA,TRBV19,TRBJ1-4,NA,CASRDGGQGVEKLFF,TGTGCCAGTAGGGACGGTGGACAAGGAGTGGAAAAACTGTTTTTT
NA,TRBV30,TRBJ1-2,TRBD1,CAWSGIHGNRGNYGYTF,TGTGCCTGGAGTGGTATCCACGGAAACAGGGGGAACTATGGCTACACCTTC
NA,TRBV7-9,TRBJ2-7,TRBD2,CASSSSGSYEQYF,TGTGCCAGCAGCTCTAGCGGTTCCTACGAGCAGTACTTC
NA,TRBV19,TRBJ2-2,NA,CASSRGLGELFF,TGTGCCAGTAGTAGGGGACTCGGGGAGCTGTTTTTT
NA,TRBV5-1,TRBJ1-6,TRBD1,CASSLSQGATSPLHF,TGCGCCAGCAGCTTGAGTCAGGGGGCGACTTCACCCCTCCACTTT
once,TRBV9,TRBJ1-1,TRBD1,CASSPGTGFDTEAFF,TGTGCCAGCAGCCCAGGGACAGGGTTTGACACTGAAGCTTTCTTT
NA,TRBV1,TRBJ2-7,NA,CTSSPPGTIYEQYF,TGCACCAGCAGCCCGCCAGGAACCATCTACGAGCAGTACTTC
NA,TRBV27,TRBJ1-1,NA,CASSLRTRGTEAFF,TGTGCCAGCAGTTTAAGGACCCGGGGCACTGAAGCTTTCTTT
NA,TRBV19,TRBJ1-5,TRBD1,CASRTPGRGHNQPQHF,TGTGCCAGTAGAACCCCGGGAAGGGGGCACAATCAGCCCCAGCATTTT
NA,TRBV7-9,TRBJ1-4,NA,CASSQARGLEKLFF,TGTGCCAGCAGCCAGGCGCGGGGACTTGAAAAACTGTTTTTT
NA,TRBV28,TRBJ1-6,NA,CASSLLQVTQGLHF,TGTGCCAGCAGTCTTCTTCAGGTGACCCAGGGCCTCCACTTT
NA,TRBV19,TRBJ2-5,NA,CASRDEQQETQYF,TGTGCCAGTAGGGATGAACAGCAAGAGACCCAGTACTTC
NA,TRBV29-1,TRBJ1-1,NA,CSVAGQGGWDTEAFF,TGCAGCGTTGCGGGTCAGGGAGGATGGGACACTGAAGCTTTCTTT
NA,TRBV9,TRBJ1-2,NA,CASSPTNLHYGYTF,TGTGCCAGCAGCCCGACAAACCTCCACTATGGCTACACCTTC
once,TRBV3-1/TRBV3-2,TRBJ2-2,TRBD2,CASSQRIAGGTGELFF,TGTGCCAGCAGCCAAAGGATTGCGGGAGGGACCGGGGAGCTGTTTTTT
NA,TRBV18,TRBJ2-7,NA,CASSPRTFGEQYF,TGTGCCAGCTCACCACGGACATTTGGCGAGCAGTACTTC
NA,TRBV6-2/TRBV6-3,TRBJ1-6,NA,CASSSRDSPLHF,TGTGCCAGCAGTTCTCGGGATTCACCCCTCCACTTT
NA,TRBV3-1/TRBV3-2,TRBJ2-7,TRBD2,CASSQTSGGIPYEQYF,TGTGCCAGCAGCCAAACTAGCGGGGGGATCCCCTACGAGCAGTACTTC
few,TRBV4-3,TRBJ2-5,TRBD1,CASSQDRSRGETQYF,TGCGCCAGCAGCCAAGATCGGAGCAGGGGGGAGACCCAGTACTTC
few,TRBV5-1,TRBJ2-7,TRBD1,CASSWTGIEQYF,TGCGCCAGCAGCTGGACAGGGATTGAGCAGTACTTC